The 16 T cell receptor beta chains reported below all come from one sample, sequenced in a study of T cell responses to AZD1222 COVID-19 vaccine. Clones were read by immunoSEQ multiplex PCR, and TCRdb kept only the in-frame ones, dropping some. Among 170,000 or so clones, about 90% were seen once, and the ten largest hold 2.6%. Here the sequenced sample was peripheral blood, taken on day 0 of AZD1222 vaccination. The receptors stem from an adult in good health.

V usage is TRBV4-2 and J usage is TRBJ2-3, with D possibly being TRBD2 (5 bases). This CDR3 has 16 residues. Germline CDR1 reads LGHNA; CDR2 reads YNFKEQ. The germline V and J ends were trimmed by 0 bases and 4 bases, with 14 bases remaining between them. CDR3 sequence reads: CASSQDNSLAADTQYF. CDR3 coding DNA: TGTGCCAGCAGCCAAGATAATTCGCTAGCTGCAGATACGCAGTATTTT.

The chain joins TRBV5-1 to TRBJ2-5, with 13 positions matching TRBD2. CDR3 length: 16 amino acids. Trimming cost V 0 bases and J 5 bases; bases outside gene matches: 4. CDR1 and CDR2 from the germline V gene are SGHRS and YFSETQ. The CDR3 coding sequence is TGCGCCAGCAGCTTGGGGACTAGCGGGAGCTGGGAGACCCAGTACTTC. This translates into CASSLGTSGSWETQYF.

This chain joins TRBV7-2 and TRBJ2-4; TRBD2 agrees at 10 bases. V lost 6 bases to trimming and J lost 4 bases; unmatched junction nucleotides: 6. CDR1 SGHTA and CDR2 FQGNSA come from the germline V gene. The CDR3 spans 15 residues. This CDR3 reads CASRAGGDIKNIQYF. For the CDR3, the DNA is TGTGCCAGCAGAGCGGGAGGGGATATAAAAAACATTCAGTACTTC.

V is TRBV30 and J is TRBJ2-5; no clear D. The germline V gene encodes CDR1 GTSNPN and CDR2 SVGIG (reference sequence). The length of the CDR3 is 12 residues. V was clipped by 1 base and J by 3 bases, with 6 bases between them. The CDR3 here is CAWSAWEETQYF. CDR3 nucleotides: TGTGCCTGGAGTGCCTGGGAAGAGACCCAGTACTTC.

The rearrangement uses TRBV4-1 and TRBJ1-1; a possible D gene is TRBD1 (6 bases). The CDR3 has 17 residues. The germline gives CDR1 MGHRA, CDR2 YSYEKL. With 1 base removed from V and 0 bases from J, the gap between germline ends came to 15 bases. This CDR3 reads CASSQVALGGLNTEAFF. The CDR3 region has the DNA TGCGCCAGCAGCCAAGTTGCTTTAGGGGGACTGAACACTGAAGCTTTCTTT.

The genes are TRBV27 and TRBJ2-7; D gene unclear. This CDR3 has 13 amino acids. The germline V gene has CDR1 MNHEY and CDR2 SMNVEV (reference sequence). The V gene lost 3 bases and the J gene lost 3 bases, with 9 bases spanning the gap. The CDR3 reads CASSFSPDYEQYF. The CDR3 DNA reads TGTGCCAGCAGTTTCTCCCCCGACTACGAGCAGTACTTC.

The chain employs TRBV6-5 and TRBJ2-6; no definite D call. Germline-derived CDR1 and CDR2 are MNHEY and SVGAGI. With 2 bases removed from V and 0 bases from J, the gap between germline ends came to 8 bases. The CDR3 runs 16 residues. For the CDR3, the DNA is TGTGCCAGCAGTTACGGTGGGGTCTCTGGGGCCAACGTCCTGACTTTC. This translates into CASSYGGVSGANVLTF.

The chain joins TRBV7-8 to TRBJ1-1, with 7 positions matching TRBD1. The CDR3 consists of 16 residues. J gave up 2 bases and V 2 bases, and 8 bases lay outside the gene matches. The germline gives CDR1 SGHVS, CDR2 FQNEAQ. CDR3 DNA: TGTGCCAGCAGCTTATCAGGGGGAGGGGGAAACACTGAAGCTTTCTTT. Protein sequence: CASSLSGGGGNTEAFF.

This clone showed up many times. V usage is TRBV11-1 and J usage is TRBJ1-6, with 7 positions matching TRBD1. There are 14 residues in the CDR3. The V gene's germline CDR1 is SGHAT and CDR2 FQDESV (reference sequence). V shed 6 bases and J 5 bases; nucleotides not matched to a gene: 4. The CDR3 region is CASSARGNNSPLHF. Here the CDR3 DNA reads TGTGCCAGCAGTGCCAGGGGGAATAATTCACCCCTCCACTTT.

The chain combines TRBV7-9 with TRBJ1-1; unclear D gene. Trimming removed 3 bases from V and 6 bases from J, with 11 bases in between. The CDR3 is 13 amino acids. In germline, CDR1 is SEHNR, CDR2 FQNEAQ (reference sequence). The CDR3, as DNA: TGTGCCAGCAGCTTTGGGGAGTCCGCTGAAGCTTTCTTT. This translates into CASSFGESAEAFF.

The chain is built from TRBV4-1 and TRBJ2-3, with D unclear. The CDR3 totals 16 residues. Germline CDR1 reads MGHRA; CDR2 reads YSYEKL. V lost 4 bases and J lost 3, with 17 bases in between. The CDR3 DNA is TGCGCCAGCAGCCTGCAAGGGAATGCAGGTACAGATACGCAGTATTTT. Translating it yields CASSLQGNAGTDTQYF.

The J gene is TRBJ2-3, the V gene TRBV6-5; unclear D gene. V was trimmed by 7 bases and J by 5 bases, leaving 19 bases between them. The CDR3 spans 15 residues. Per the germline V gene, CDR1 is MNHEY and CDR2 is SVGAGI. In nucleotides, the CDR3 is TGTGCCAGCATCGGTGCTGGGCCTCTAAGAGATACGCAGTATTTT. The encoded protein is CASIGAGPLRDTQYF.

The rearrangement joins TRBV6-1 to TRBJ1-3, with TRBD1 identical over 7 bases. CDR3 length: 17 residues. J gave up 0 bases and V 4 bases, and 9 bases lay outside the gene matches. CDR1 is MNHNS, CDR2 SASEGT, per germline. The CDR3 sequence: CASSARDRFRSGNTIYF. DNA for the CDR3: TGTGCCAGCAGTGCTCGGGACAGATTCCGCTCTGGAAACACCATATATTTT.

The chain is built from TRBV27 and TRBJ1-6; tentatively, D is TRBD1 (5 bases). The CDR3 sequence is 13 residues long. Trimming removed 10 bases from V and 6 bases from J, with 13 bases in between. From germline, CDR1 is MNHEY and CDR2 SMNVEV (reference sequence). CDR3 sequence (DNA): TGTGCCACACAGGTGACAGCTAATTCACCCCTCCACTTT. The encoded protein is CATQVTANSPLHF.

The rearrangement uses TRBV5-1 and TRBJ2-5; 10 nucleotides line up with TRBD2. V shed 4 bases and J 4 bases; nucleotides not matched to a gene: 16. The CDR3 length is 18 residues. Germline V gene sequence: CDR1 SGHRS, CDR2 YFSETQ. The CDR3: CASSRRISGRARVETQYF. CDR3 DNA sequence: TGCGCCAGCAGCCGGCGGATAAGCGGGAGGGCAAGAGTAGAGACCCAGTACTTC.

The gene calls are TRBV2 and TRBJ2-7; 13 positions match TRBD2. Unmatched junction bases numbered 3, after V lost 8 bases and J lost 5 bases. The CDR3 is 13 amino acids. CDR1 is SNHLY, CDR2 FYNNEI, per germline. The CDR3 nucleotides read TGTGCCAGCGCTACTAGCGGGAGGGACGAGCAGTACTTC. This gives the protein CASATSGRDEQYF.